Below are 5 T cell receptor beta chains sequenced from a single sample in a study of OX40 agonist ivuxolimab in advanced cancers. The table came from immunoSEQ multiplex PCR; TCRdb's copy has only in-frame clones and leaves some out. The data contain about 80,000 clones, around 85% of them singletons. The sample here was CD4+ or CD8+ T cells sorted from blood, taken in a trial of the OX40 agonist ivuxolimab. The receptors were sampled from an adult with an advanced solid tumor such as melanoma, head and neck, liver or kidney cancer.

This clone was recorded once. Other DNA sequences in the same sample also yield this CDR3. The V call is TRBV2, the J call TRBJ1-2; 9 nucleotides line up with TRBD1. Germline loops: CDR1 SNHLY, CDR2 FYNNEI. J gave up 2 bases and V 8 bases, and 3 bases lay outside the gene matches. This CDR3 is built from 13 residues. The CDR3 spells CASSGQGNYGYTF. CDR3 nucleotide sequence: TGTGCCAGCTCCGGACAGGGGAACTATGGCTACACCTTC.

The gene calls are TRBV28 and TRBJ1-5; 9 bases agree with TRBD1. V shed 6 bases and J 1 base; nucleotides not matched to a gene: 4. Germline V gives CDR1 MDHEN, CDR2 SYDVKM. The CDR3 runs to 15 residues. CDR3 DNA sequence: TGTGCCAGCAGCCGACAGGGGGTGAGCAATCAGCCCCAGCATTTT. This encodes CASSRQGVSNQPQHF.

The chain has TRBV7-2 and TRBJ2-7; TRBD1 might be the D (6 bases). Between the trimmed V and J ends, which lost 4 bases and 2 bases, there was a span of 21 bases. This CDR3 is built from 17 residues. Germline V CDR1 and CDR2: SGHTA, FQGNSA. Here the CDR3 DNA reads TGTGCCAGCAGCTCTATTCTAGGTCAGGGGATCCCCTACGAGCAGTACTTC. Translating gives CASSSILGQGIPYEQYF. The full variable domain, with the rest looked up from reference TRBV7-2 and TRBJ2-7, is GAGVSQSPSNKVTEKGKDVELRCDPISGHTALYWYRQSLGQGLEFLIYFQGNSAPDKSGLPSDRFSAERTGGSVSTLTIQRTQQEDSAVYLCASSSILGQGIPYEQYFGPGTRLTVT.

The chain employs TRBV5-1 and TRBJ2-2; D not certain. Germline V gene data show CDR1 as SGHRS and CDR2 as YFSETQ. The CDR3 has 14 amino acids. Trimming pared 7 bases from V and 0 bases from J, leaving 10 bases between. The CDR3 here is CASCELTNTGELFF. In DNA, the CDR3 is TGCGCCAGCTGTGAACTTACGAACACCGGGGAGCTGTTTTTT.

The chain's CDR3 is CASRGTLSYEQYF. The CDR3 coding sequence is TGTGCCAGCAGAGGGACTCTCTCCTACGAGCAGTACTTC. V and J are TRBV2 and TRBJ2-7, with D possibly matching TRBD2 (6 bases). In germline, CDR1 is SNHLY, CDR2 FYNNEI. The CDR3 consists of 13 residues. Trimming cost V 6 bases and J 0 bases, with 9 bases left between them.